A single sample gave rise to the 4 T cell receptor beta chains below, sequenced in a study of blood T cell repertoires in COVID-19. Using immunoSEQ multiplex PCR, the repertoire was profiled, and TCRdb retains in-frame clones only, with some absent. Of 150,000 to 200,000 clones in the sample, roughly 89% are singletons; the top ten hold approximately 0.93%. The sample consisted of peripheral blood. The receptors originated from a woman aged 18-29 years who had recovered from COVID-19.

The chain has TRBV28 and TRBJ1-6; TRBD1 matches 7 bases. The CDR3 has 16 residues. Germline trimming cut 3 bases from V and 7 bases from J; bases unmatched to any gene: 9. Germline CDR1 reads MDHEN; CDR2 reads SYDVKM. Here the CDR3 DNA reads TGTGCCAGCAGTTTCGGGTCGGGGACAGAGAATTCACCCCTCCACTTT. Amino acid sequence: CASSFGSGTENSPLHF.

V gene TRBV10-3 combines with J gene TRBJ2-5; D remains ambiguous. This CDR3 is built from 17 residues. V was clipped by 2 bases and J by 5 bases, with 21 bases between them. The germline CDR1 and CDR2 sequences are ENHRY and SYGVKD. CDR3 amino acids: CAISEVNFGYSWETQYF. CDR3 coding DNA: TGTGCCATCAGTGAGGTGAATTTTGGTTACTCGTGGGAGACCCAGTACTTC.

The J gene is TRBJ2-7, the V gene TRBV10-1; 9 bases match TRBD2. Trimming took 6 bases from V and 4 from J; bases not matched to a gene: 10. CDR1 is WNHNN and CDR2 is SYGVQD in the germline V gene (reference sequence). CDR3 length equals 15 residues. CDR3 in amino acids: CASSDKREVRYEQYV. The CDR3 nucleotides read TGCGCCAGCAGCGATAAGCGGGAGGTTAGGTACGAGCAGTACGTC.

CDR3 protein: CASSSYRGLPPETQYF. The CDR3 bases are TGTGCCAGCAGTTCCTACAGGGGGCTACCCCCAGAGACCCAGTACTTC. V is TRBV27 and J is TRBJ2-5, with 9 bases identical to TRBD1. This CDR3 has 16 residues. With V trimmed by 4 bases and J by 4 bases, 10 bases remained unmatched. The V gene's germline CDR1 is MNHEY and CDR2 SMNVEV (reference sequence).